This T cell receptor (beta chain) was documented in a study of T-cell reconstitution after alpha-beta-depleted transplantation in children. This clonotype was detected a few times. This CDR3 spans 15 amino acids. The ends were cut back, 1 base at V and 5 bases at J, with 14 bases in the middle. Looked up from germline, CDR1 is KGHSH and CDR2 is LQKENI. A library of TCRbeta sequences, prepared with unique molecular identifiers, was generated. Using its own MiXCR run on the PCR reads, TCRdb lists one record per CDR3 protein. The data contain roughly 200,000 distinct CDR3 sequences, roughly 10% of them singletons.

The specimen comprised PBMCs from the stem cell graft donor, sampled from the stem cell graft. This TCR was sampled from a human donor who donated a stem cell graft to a child with acute lymphoblastic leukemia. The chain couples TRBV18 to TRBJ1-1; D is uncertain. In DNA form, the CDR3 reads TGTGCCAGCTCACCACGTGCGAGCGGTCGGACTGAAGCTTTCTTT. Encoded protein: CASSPRASGRTEAFF.